The 17 T cell receptor beta chains below were found in one sample sequenced in a study of T cells after yellow fever vaccination. TCRdb processed the 5' RACE reads anew with MiXCR; each CDR3 protein has one entry. Of 110,000 or so distinct CDR3 sequences in the sample, 7.2% are singletons; the top ten hold 2.7%. The sequencing here drew on CD4+ T cells sorted from PBMCs, taken roughly 47 days after the first yellow fever vaccination. These receptors originate from a man between 18 and 35 years old who received the YFV17D yellow fever vaccine.

There are many counts of this clonotype. The CDR3 here is CAISESIRDTQYF. CDR3 nucleotides: TGTGCCATCAGTGAGTCAATAAGGGATACGCAGTATTTT. The chain combines TRBV10-3 with TRBJ2-3; no firm D call. The ends were cut back, 0 bases at V and 6 bases at J, with 7 bases in the middle. The germline V gene has CDR1 ENHRY and CDR2 SYGVKD. CDR3 length: 13 residues.

This clonotype turned up a few times. One end of the junction varies from germline; a read error may be responsible. The V and J genes are TRBV20-1 and TRBJ2-2; TRBD1 matches at 8 bases. Germline values: CDR1 DFQATT, CDR2 SNEGSKA (reference sequence). The CDR3 is 16 residues long. The CDR3 coding sequence is TGCTGTGCTAGGGACGCCGGGACAGGCTCTACCGGGGAGCTGTTTTTT. This gives the protein CCARDAGTGSTGELFF.

This clonotype was seen at least ten times. The chain recombines TRBV5-1 with TRBJ2-7; 14 nucleotides agree with TRBD2. Losses at the gene ends were 7 bases for V and 6 bases for J; bases not matched to a gene: 6. CDR3 length: 14 amino acids. Per the germline V gene, CDR1 is SGHRS and CDR2 is YFSETQ. CDR3 protein: CASRTGLAGGEQYF. The CDR3 nucleotides read TGCGCCAGCCGAACCGGACTAGCGGGGGGCGAGCAGTACTTC. Drawing the rest from reference TRBV5-1 and TRBJ2-7, the complete variable domain is KAGVTQTPRYLIKTRGQQVTLSCSPISGHRSVSWYQQTPGQGLQFLFEYFSETQRNKGNFPGRFSGRQFSNSRSEMNVSTLELGDSALYLCASRTGLAGGEQYFGPGTRLTVT.

At least ten counts were recorded for this clonotype. The rearrangement uses TRBV10-3 and TRBJ2-5; D is perhaps TRBD1 (6 bases). Looked up from germline, CDR1 is ENHRY and CDR2 is SYGVKD. V lost 8 bases and J lost 0, with 7 bases in between. This CDR3 is built from 12 residues. CDR3: CAIRQDQETQYF. CDR3 in DNA: TGTGCCATCCGACAGGACCAAGAGACCCAGTACTTC.

Ten or more counts support this clonotype. The chain carries TRBV24-1 and TRBJ2-3, with D uncertain. Deletions cut 12 bases from V and 7 bases from J, with 22 bases between. CDR1 and CDR2 from the germline V gene are KGHDR and SFDVKD. This CDR3 region has 14 residues. CDR3: CAPRIASYKNTQYF. DNA for the CDR3: TGTGCCCCCCGTATCGCTTCTTACAAAAATACGCAGTATTTT.

The chain employs TRBV20-1 and TRBJ2-7; no definite D call. Germline V gene lookup returns CDR1 DFQATT and CDR2 SNEGSKA (reference sequence). The CDR3 consists of 13 residues. CDR3 DNA: TGCGGTGCCCCAGAACAGTTATACTACGAGCAGTACGTC. Translating gives CGAPEQLYYEQYV.

Many counts were recorded for this clonotype. This chain joins TRBV11-3 and TRBJ2-2; the match to TRBD1 covers 9 bases. Per germline, CDR1 SGHNT and CDR2 YENEEA. The J segment lost 6 bases and the V segment lost 4 bases, leaving 6 bases of the junction unmatched. The CDR3 consists of 15 residues. The CDR3 bases are TGTGCCAGCAGCTCGGACAGGGGACGTGCCGGGGAGCTGTTTTTT. Its translation: CASSSDRGRAGELFF. The variable domain in full, with the rest retrieved from reference TRBV11-3 and TRBJ2-2, is EAGVVQSPRYKIIEKKQPVAFWCNPISGHNTLYWYLQNLGQGPELLIRYENEEAVDDSQLPKDRFSAERLKGVDSTLKIQPAELGDSAVYLCASSSDRGRAGELFFGEGSRLTVL.

This clonotype showed up just a few times. The chain combines TRBV18 with TRBJ1-4; D gene uncertain. Trimming removed 2 bases at V and 14 bases at J, with 21 bases between. The CDR3 extends over 15 amino acids. Germline CDR1 is KGHSH and CDR2 is LQKENI. CDR3 region: CASSPSRQAADNLFF. CDR3 nucleotides: TGTGCCAGCTCACCATCTCGTCAGGCGGCAGATAATCTGTTTTTT.

This clonotype occurred many times. The rearrangement joins TRBV7-9 to TRBJ1-6, with TRBD1 matching over 10 bases. Germline CDR1 and CDR2: SEHNR and FQNEAQ (reference sequence). There are 15 residues in the CDR3. With 4 bases clipped from V and 7 bases from J, the junction kept 4 bases outside the gene matches. The CDR3 DNA is TGTGCCAGCAGCTACTTGGGACAGGGGAATTCACCCCTCCACTTT. It yields the protein CASSYLGQGNSPLHF.

The table lists this clonotype with a few counts. This sequence joins TRBV5-1 and TRBJ2-2; TRBD2 aligns across 13 bases. With V trimmed by 4 bases and J by 3 bases, 9 bases remained unmatched. The length of the CDR3 is 18 residues. Looked up from germline, CDR1 is SGHRS and CDR2 is YFSETQ. The CDR3 loop is CASSPRPGLAGYTGELFF. CDR3 nucleotides: TGCGCCAGCAGCCCGCGACCGGGACTAGCGGGATACACCGGGGAGCTGTTTTTT.

The rearrangement uses TRBV7-2 and TRBJ2-7; 11 bases map to TRBD2. The CDR3 is 12 residues long. CDR1 is SGHTA, CDR2 FQGNSA, per germline. J lost 9 bases, V lost 6 bases, and 4 bases had no gene match. The CDR3 sequence is CASSSGGAAQYF. Here the CDR3 DNA reads TGTGCCAGCAGTAGCGGGGGGGCAGCGCAGTACTTC.

Points on this clonotype: A much larger clone differs by one base, so this may be a read error. The chain employs TRBV7-2 and TRBJ2-3; 7 positions agree with TRBD2. From germline, CDR1 is SGHTA and CDR2 FQGNSA. CDR3 length: 14 amino acids. V was pared by 8 bases and J by 4 bases, with 9 bases of the junction left unmatched. CDR3 region: CASRKAGSSDTQYF. CDR3 nucleotides: TGTGCCAGCCGAAAAGCGGGAAGCTCAGATACGCAGTATTTT. The variable domain in full, with the rest retrieved from reference TRBV7-2 and TRBJ2-3, is GAGVSQSPSNKVTEKGKDVELRCDPISGHTALYWYRQSLGQGLEFLIYFQGNSAPDKSGLPSDRFSAERTGGSVSTLTIQRTQQEDSAVYLCASRKAGSSDTQYFGPGTRLTVL.

This clonotype was recorded at least ten times. The V gene is TRBV10-3, the J gene TRBJ2-1; D remains ambiguous. Germline values: CDR1 ENHRY, CDR2 SYGVKD. Trimming cost V 0 bases and J 1 base, with 7 bases left between them. The CDR3 extends over 15 amino acids. The CDR3 sequence is CAISESRNSYNEQFF. The CDR3, as DNA: TGTGCCATCAGTGAGTCAAGGAATTCCTACAATGAGCAGTTCTTC.

The rearrangement uses TRBV6-1 and TRBJ2-5; the D gene is possibly TRBD1 (6 bases). Per germline, CDR1 MNHNS and CDR2 SASEGT. The CDR3 is 15 amino acids. Deletions cut 6 bases from V and 5 bases from J, with 19 bases between. CDR3 loop: CASSSGQLRGETQYF. CDR3 sequence (DNA): TGTGCCAGCAGCTCCGGACAGCTAAGGGGGGAGACCCAGTACTTC.

Ten or more counts support this clonotype. The chain links TRBV4-3 to TRBJ1-4, with D perhaps matching TRBD1 (5 bases). CDR3 length: 16 residues. The V end was cut by 0 bases, the J end by 11 bases, with 19 bases between. CDR1 LGHNA and CDR2 YSLEER come from the germline V gene. The CDR3: CASSQDLSVGTSKLFF. The CDR3 coding sequence is TGCGCCAGCAGCCAAGATCTCTCGGTTGGGACGTCCAAACTGTTTTTT.

The table lists this clonotype with many counts. The rearrangement links TRBV6-5 to TRBJ1-1; D remains ambiguous. Germline values: CDR1 MNHEY, CDR2 SVGAGI. The V end lost 4 bases, the J end lost 1 base, and 22 bases lay between the germline ends. CDR3 length: 18 residues. CDR3 region: CASSSPRSPGKGNTEAFF. CDR3 bases: TGTGCCAGCAGTTCCCCCCGCAGTCCGGGTAAGGGGAACACTGAAGCTTTCTTT.

This clonotype was detected many times. The rearrangement links TRBV24-1 to TRBJ2-1; 8 nucleotides line up with TRBD1. The CDR3 covers 15 residues. V was pared by 5 bases and J by 1 base, with 3 bases of the junction left unmatched. Germline-derived CDR1 and CDR2 are KGHDR and SFDVKD. CDR3 loop: CATSGGTGSYNEQFF. The CDR3 nucleotides are TGTGCCACCAGTGGGGGGACAGGTTCCTACAATGAGCAGTTCTTC.